This T cell receptor (beta chain) was found in a study of sequential checkpoint blockade in melanoma. Study-level background: Arm A got nivolumab then ipilimumab; arm B the reverse, 1:1. Maintenance nivolumab came after either treatment sequence.

This clone was recorded a few times. TCRdb keeps only in-frame clones here, not all; method: immunoSEQ multiplex PCR. This table has 15,000 to 20,000 clones, 70% to 80% appearing once. Stated treatment: randomized to nivolumab then ipilimumab (arm A) or the reverse (arm B). From thawed PBMCs, live CD3+CD8+ cells negative for CD19 and CD56 were sorted. The CDR3 spans 14 residues. The germline V gene encodes CDR1 SGHTA and CDR2 FQGNSA. The trim removed 6 bases at V and 1 base at J, leaving 5 bases unmatched. The sequencing here drew on CD8+ T cells sorted from blood (inferred from file names), taken from a patient given nivolumab and ipilimumab in sequence. This chain links TRBV7-2 with TRBJ2-7; 8 nucleotides align to TRBD1. This receptor was obtained from a human donor with melanoma. CDR3 nucleotide sequence: TGTGCCAGCAGATCGACAGGGGAGTCCTACGAGCAGTACTTC. Translating it yields CASRSTGESYEQYF.